These T cell receptor beta chains were read from a single sample in a study of early T cells in non-severe SARS-CoV-2 infection. TCRdb re-called the 5' RACE reads with MiXCR, one entry per CDR3 protein. The sample shows roughly 51,000 distinct CDR3 sequences, roughly 10% of them seen only once. Material for sequencing was whole blood. These receptors came from an adult who was a healthcare worker with PCR-confirmed SARS-CoV-2 infection or an uninfected control (not recorded which). Each CDR3 is given with its conserved first and last residue. The D gene is left open where the match is weak. Clone size is given for some rows only: seen once, a few or many times, or a class if the clone is expanded.

v_gene,j_gene,abundance,d_gene,CDR3nt,CDR3aa
TRBV5-1,TRBJ1-1,many,TRBD1,TGCGCCAGCAGCCCGAACCCGACAGGGGTTGCCCTTGAAGCTTTCTTT,CASSPNPTGVALEAFF
TRBV5-6,TRBJ1-6,few,.,TGTGCCAGCAGCTTGGATCAGGGCGGTTTTAATTCACCCCTCCACTTT,CASSLDQGGFNSPLHF
TRBV7-3,TRBJ2-6,many,TRBD1,TGTGCCAGCAGCCCCACAGGGGTCCTCTCCCTATCTGGGGCCAACGTCCTGACTTTC,CASSPTGVLSLSGANVLTF
TRBV6-5,TRBJ1-5,.,TRBD1,TGTGCCAGCAGCCCACAGGGGTATAGCAATCAGCCCCAGCATTTT,CASSPQGYSNQPQHF
TRBV28,TRBJ2-1,many,TRBD2,TGTGCCAGCCCCCCGTTAGCGGGCAATGAGCAGTTCTTC,CASPPLAGNEQFF
TRBV3-1,TRBJ2-5,.,TRBD2,TGTGCCGCAGGGCGGGGGGGCCACGAGACCCAGTACTTC,CAAGRGGHETQYF
TRBV3-1,TRBJ2-7,few,TRBD1,TGTGCCAGCAGCCCCCAATCGACAGGGGCATCCGAGCAGTACTTC,CASSPQSTGASEQYF
TRBV6-5,TRBJ2-1,many,.,TGTGCCAGCAGTTACTCGCCCAGACAGTACAATGAGCAGTTCTTC,CASSYSPRQYNEQFF
TRBV11-2,TRBJ2-1,.,.,TGTGCCAGCAGCGATCTGGGCGGGGTTGGGCTTGAGCAGTTCTTC,CASSDLGGVGLEQFF
TRBV7-9,TRBJ1-2,.,.,TGTGCCAGCAGCTCCCTCCGGGACACCCGTACGAAGCCGCATGGCTACACCTTC,CASSSLRDTRTKPHGYTF
TRBV18,TRBJ1-5,.,TRBD1,TGTGCCAGCTCACGGGGACAGGGTAGCAATCAGCCCCAGCATTTT,CASSRGQGSNQPQHF
TRBV6-2/TRBV6-3,TRBJ2-2,medium-sized,.,TGTGCCAGCAGTTACACTGACACCGGGGAGCTGTTTTTT,CASSYTDTGELFF
TRBV28,TRBJ2-1,.,.,TGTGCCAGCTGGGGCACTAGTTATAATGAGCAGTTCTTC,CASWGTSYNEQFF
TRBV5-1,TRBJ2-3,many,.,TGCGCCAGCAGCCTTACACCGACCCTAGGAGATACGCAGTATTTT,CASSLTPTLGDTQYF
TRBV29-1,TRBJ1-2,.,.,TGCAGCGTCGCTACAGGTAGCTATGGCTACACCTTC,CSVATGSYGYTF
TRBV11-2,TRBJ1-3,few,.,TGTGCCAGCAGCTTAGATCTGTGGGGCAACACCATATATTTT,CASSLDLWGNTIYF
TRBV28,TRBJ1-2,.,.,TGTGCCAGCTACCATACCGGGGCGGGATATAACTATGGCTACACCTTC,CASYHTGAGYNYGYTF
TRBV6-5,TRBJ1-2,many,.,TGTGCCAGCAGCCCCCGACAGGAGGACTATGGCTACACCTTC,CASSPRQEDYGYTF
TRBV9,TRBJ2-2,.,.,TGTGCCAGCAGCCCCCCCCACGGGGCCGGGGAGCTGTTTTTT,CASSPPHGAGELFF
TRBV10-2,TRBJ2-5,many,.,TGCGCCAGCTCCCAGGGAGAAGGAGAGACCCAGTACTTC,CASSQGEGETQYF